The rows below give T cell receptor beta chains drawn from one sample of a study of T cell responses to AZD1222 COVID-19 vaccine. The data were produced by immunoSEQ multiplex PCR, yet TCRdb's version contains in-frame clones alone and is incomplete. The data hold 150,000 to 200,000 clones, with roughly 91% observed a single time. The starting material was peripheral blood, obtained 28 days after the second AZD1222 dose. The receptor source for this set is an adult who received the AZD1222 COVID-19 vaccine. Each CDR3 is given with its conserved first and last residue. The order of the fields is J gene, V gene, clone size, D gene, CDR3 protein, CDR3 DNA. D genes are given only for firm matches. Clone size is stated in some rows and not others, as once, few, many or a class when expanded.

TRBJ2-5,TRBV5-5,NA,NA,CASSPTRRTKETQYF,TGTGCCAGCAGCCCAACAAGGAGAACCAAAGAGACCCAGTACTTC
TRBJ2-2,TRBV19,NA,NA,CASSTRTIGQGLNTGELFF,TGTGCCAGTAGTACCCGAACGATCGGGCAGGGTTTGAACACCGGGGAGCTGTTTTTT
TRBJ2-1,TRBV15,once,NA,CATSRDLASRSYNEQFF,TGTGCCACCAGCAGAGACCTCGCTAGCCGGTCCTACAATGAGCAGTTCTTC
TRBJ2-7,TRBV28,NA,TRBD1,CASSPPGQEQYF,TGTGCCAGCAGCCCGCCGGGACAGGAGCAGTACTTC
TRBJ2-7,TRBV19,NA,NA,CASSPLGGGVEQYF,TGTGCCAGTAGTCCCCTGGGAGGGGGAGTGGAGCAGTACTTC
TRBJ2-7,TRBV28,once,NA,CASSLVGSYEQYF,TGTGCCAGCAGTTTGGTCGGCTCCTACGAGCAGTACTTC
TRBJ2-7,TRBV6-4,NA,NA,CASSDGRTPSYEQYF,TGTGCCAGCAGTGACGGGAGAACACCTTCCTACGAGCAGTACTTC
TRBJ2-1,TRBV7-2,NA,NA,CASSPGFYNEQFF,TGTGCCAGCAGCCCCGGCTTCTACAATGAGCAGTTCTTC
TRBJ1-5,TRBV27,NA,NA,CASSHYQTSHLLGNQPQHF,TGTGCCAGCAGTCACTACCAAACAAGCCATCTTTTGGGCAATCAGCCCCAGCATTTT
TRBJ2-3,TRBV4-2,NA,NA,CASSQEGNPLEQYF,TGTGCCAGCAGCCAAGAGGGGAACCCCCTAGAGCAGTATTTT
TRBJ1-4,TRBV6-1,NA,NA,CASSEAGEKLFF,TGTGCCAGCAGTGAGGCCGGGGAAAAACTGTTTTTT
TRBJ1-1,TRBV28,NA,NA,CASSLGQFAAFF,TGTGCCAGCAGTTTAGGGCAGTTCGCCGCTTTCTTT
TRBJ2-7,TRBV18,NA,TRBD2,CASSPGTSGSYEQYF,TGTGCCAGCTCACCAGGGACTAGCGGGAGTTACGAGCAGTACTTC
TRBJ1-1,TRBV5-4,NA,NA,CASSWGTPGVAEAFF,TGTGCCAGCAGCTGGGGAACACCAGGGGTAGCTGAAGCTTTCTTT
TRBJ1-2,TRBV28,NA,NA,CASSLSDYNGYTF,TGTGCCAGCAGTTTGTCGGACTATAATGGCTACACCTTC
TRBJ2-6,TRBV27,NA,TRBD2,CASSSGGSGANVLTF,TGTGCCAGCAGCTCGGGAGGAAGTGGGGCCAACGTCCTGACTTTC
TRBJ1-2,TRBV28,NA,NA,CASSTQYGYTF,TGTGCCAGCAGTACGCAATATGGCTACACCTTC
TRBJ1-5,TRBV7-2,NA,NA,CASSLAVSNQPQHF,TGTGCCAGCAGCTTAGCGGTTAGCAATCAGCCCCAGCATTTT
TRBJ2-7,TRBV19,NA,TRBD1,CASSRDRGYEQYF,TGTGCCAGTAGTCGGGACAGGGGCTACGAGCAGTACTTC
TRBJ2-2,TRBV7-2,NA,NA,CASSLQGGGTGELFF,TGTGCCAGCAGCCTACAGGGAGGGGGGACCGGGGAGCTGTTTTTT
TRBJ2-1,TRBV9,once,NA,CASSVGSGRFGNEQFF,TGTGCCAGCAGCGTAGGGTCCGGGAGATTCGGAAATGAGCAGTTCTTC
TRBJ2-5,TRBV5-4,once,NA,CASSFLSPRAPETQYF,TGTGCCAGCAGCTTTTTATCACCCAGGGCCCCCGAGACCCAGTACTTC
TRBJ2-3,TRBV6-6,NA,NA,CASTRPGGTDTQYF,TGTGCCAGCACGCGGCCCGGAGGCACAGATACGCAGTATTTT
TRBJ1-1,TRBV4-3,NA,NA,CASSQSRGKAFF,TGCGCCAGCAGCCAAAGCAGGGGCAAAGCTTTCTTT
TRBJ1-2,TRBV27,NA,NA,CASSLTRARGYTF,TGTGCCAGCAGCCTGACCCGGGCCCGGGGCTACACCTTC
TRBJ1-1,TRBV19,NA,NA,CASSIPGPRGRAFF,TGTGCCAGTAGTATCCCGGGACCGCGGGGGAGAGCTTTCTTT
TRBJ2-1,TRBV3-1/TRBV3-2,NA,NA,CASSQDLPSGAEQFF,TGTGCCAGCAGCCAGGATTTGCCCTCGGGGGCTGAGCAGTTCTTC
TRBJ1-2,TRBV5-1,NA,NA,CASSFQGLDGGYTF,TGCGCCAGCAGCTTCCAGGGGCTGGATGGGGGCTACACCTTC
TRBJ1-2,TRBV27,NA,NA,CASSLESGGGYTF,TGTGCCAGCAGTTTAGAGTCAGGCGGCGGCTACACCTTC
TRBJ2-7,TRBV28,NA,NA,CASSPFSGSFSYEQYF,TGTGCCAGCAGCCCCTTTAGCGGAAGTTTCTCCTACGAGCAGTACTTC
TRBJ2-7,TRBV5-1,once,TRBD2,CASSLVLAGDNEQYF,TGCGCCAGCAGCTTGGTTCTAGCGGGAGACAACGAGCAGTACTTC
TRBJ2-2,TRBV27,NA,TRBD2,CASSLGGSGELFF,TGTGCCAGCAGCTTGGGGGGGTCCGGGGAGCTGTTTTTT
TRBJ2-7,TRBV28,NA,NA,CASSFAGQRYEQYF,TGTGCCAGCAGCTTTGCAGGACAGCGCTACGAGCAGTACTTC
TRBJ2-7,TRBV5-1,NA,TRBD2,CASSLTGLAGVDEQYF,TGCGCCAGCAGCTTGACCGGACTAGCGGGAGTTGACGAGCAGTACTTC
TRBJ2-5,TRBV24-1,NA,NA,CATSDLLETQYF,TGTGCCACCAGTGATTTGCTAGAGACCCAGTACTTC
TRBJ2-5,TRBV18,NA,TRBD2,CASSPPGLARRGTQYF,TGTGCCAGCTCACCGCCAGGACTAGCGCGGCGTGGGACCCAGTACTTC
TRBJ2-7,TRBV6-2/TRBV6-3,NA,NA,CASSYSVPPAYEQYF,TGTGCCAGCAGTTACTCAGTCCCACCCGCCTACGAGCAGTACTTC
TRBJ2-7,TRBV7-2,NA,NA,CASSPRGVSYEQYF,TGTGCCAGCAGCCCCCGCGGGGTGTCCTACGAGCAGTACTTC
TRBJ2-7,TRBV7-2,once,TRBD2,CASSLRTSDEQYF,TGTGCCAGCAGCTTACGGACTAGCGACGAGCAGTACTTC
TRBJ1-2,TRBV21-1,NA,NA,CASSKATVRINYGYTF,TGTGCCAGCAGCAAAGCTACAGTCAGGATAAACTATGGCTACACCTTC
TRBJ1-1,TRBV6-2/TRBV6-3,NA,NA,CASSQTRMYTEAFF,TGTGCCAGCAGTCAGACTAGGATGTACACTGAAGCTTTCTTT